This TCR beta chain was identified in a study of shared clonotypes between healthy human individuals. Trimming removed 5 bases at V and 4 bases at J, with 11 bases between. CDR1 is SGHTA, CDR2 FQGNSA, per germline. This CDR3 has 13 residues. Measured with immunoSEQ multiplex PCR; TCRdb has only the in-frame clones, and not every one. The table lists roughly 1 million clones, 70% to 80% of them singletons. The table lists this clone with a count of one. Its antigen is still unknown. The same CDR3 arises from other DNA sequences in this sample as well. Findings and limits, study-wide: In a handful of donors, about 5% of naive CD4 clonotypes appeared in common.

The clonotype comes from a man aged 18 to 29 in good health. Some clones in this sample may be carry-over from other donors' samples. The V gene is TRBV7-2, the J gene TRBJ2-5; unclear D gene. Source material: memory CD4+ T cells from PBMCs. The subset here: CD45RA-negative fraction. Written as DNA, the CDR3 is TGTGCCAGCAGCCAAGGGCCACGAGAGACCCAGTACTTC. Its translation is CASSQGPRETQYF. Full variable domain (rest looked up from reference TRBV7-2 and TRBJ2-5): GAGVSQSPSNKVTEKGKDVELRCDPISGHTALYWYRQSLGQGLEFLIYFQGNSAPDKSGLPSDRFSAERTGGSVSTLTIQRTQQEDSAVYLCASSQGPRETQYFGPGTRLLVL.